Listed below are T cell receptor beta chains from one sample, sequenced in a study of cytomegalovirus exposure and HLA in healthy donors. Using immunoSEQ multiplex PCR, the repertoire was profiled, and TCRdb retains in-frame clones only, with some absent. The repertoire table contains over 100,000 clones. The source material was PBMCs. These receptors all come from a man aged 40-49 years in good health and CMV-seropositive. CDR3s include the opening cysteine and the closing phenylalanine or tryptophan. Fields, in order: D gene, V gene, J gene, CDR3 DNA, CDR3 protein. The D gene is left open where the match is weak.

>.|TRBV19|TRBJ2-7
TGTGCCAGTAGCCGGGAATACGAGCAGTACTTC
CASSREYEQYF
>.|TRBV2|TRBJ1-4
TGTGCCAGCAGTTCTCCCCCTGAAAAACTGTTTTTT
CASSSPPEKLFF
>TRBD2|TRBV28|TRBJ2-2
TGTGCCAGCATGTGGGCGGGAGGGATCCGCGGGGAGCTGTTTTTT
CASMWAGGIRGELFF
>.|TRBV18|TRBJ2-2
TGTGCCAGCTCACCCCTGGTCAGGGGCACCGGGGAGCTGTTTTTT
CASSPLVRGTGELFF
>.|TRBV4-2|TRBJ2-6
TGTGCCAGCAGCCAAGTCGGGAGCGGGGGGGCCAACGTCCTGACTTTC
CASSQVGSGGANVLTF
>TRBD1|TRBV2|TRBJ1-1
TGTGCCAGCATTACGGACAGGACTTTCTTT
CASITDRTFF
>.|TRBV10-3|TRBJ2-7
TGTGCCATCAGTGAGTCGCAGGCCCGGGGCGAGCAGTACTTC
CAISESQARGEQYF
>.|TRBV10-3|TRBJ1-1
TGTGCCATCAGTGAGTCGAATAGACAGAACACTGAAGCTTTCTTT
CAISESNRQNTEAFF
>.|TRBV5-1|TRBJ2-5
TGCGCCAGCAGCCCCGGGGCCAGCGGGTGGGGGGAACAAGAGACCCAGTACTTC
CASSPGASGWGEQETQYF
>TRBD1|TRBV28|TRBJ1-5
TGTGCCAGCAGTTCGCCGACAGGGGATAATCAGCCCCAGCATTTT
CASSSPTGDNQPQHF
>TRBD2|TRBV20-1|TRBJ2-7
TGCAGTGTCAAAGCGGGAGTCGAGCAGTACTTC
CSVKAGVEQYF
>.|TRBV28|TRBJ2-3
TGTGCCAGCAGCCCCCCCCCGACAGACAACGCGCAGTATTTT
CASSPPPTDNAQYF
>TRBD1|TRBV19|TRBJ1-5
TGTGCCAGCAATAAAGGGGGCGTTCAGCCCCAGCATTTT
CASNKGGVQPQHF
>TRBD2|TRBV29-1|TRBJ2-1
TGCAGCGTTTTAACCCCCGGAGCGCGGGGGGATGAGCAGTTCTTC
CSVLTPGARGDEQFF
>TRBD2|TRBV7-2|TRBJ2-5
TGTGCCAGCAGCGCCCAGCGGGGGGCTCAAGAGACCCAGTACTTC
CASSAQRGAQETQYF
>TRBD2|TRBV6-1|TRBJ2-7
TGTGCCAGCAGTGAAGCTAGGCTAGCGGGACTCGCGCACGAGCAGTACTTC
CASSEARLAGLAHEQYF
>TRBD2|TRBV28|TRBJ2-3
TGTGCCAGCAGTTTGGCCGGGAGGTACACAGATACGCAGTATTTT
CASSLAGRYTDTQYF
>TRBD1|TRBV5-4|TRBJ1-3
TGTGCCAGCAGCCCGAGGCCGGGACAGGGGAGTAAAACTGGAAACACCATATATTTT
CASSPRPGQGSKTGNTIYF
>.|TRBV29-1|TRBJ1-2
TGCAGCGTTGCCGTCGAAGGGGTAGGCTATGGCTACACCTTC
CSVAVEGVGYGYTF
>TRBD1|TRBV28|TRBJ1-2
TGTGCCAGCAGTAAGGTGGGCTCAGGGGGCGGCGGCTACACCTTC
CASSKVGSGGGGYTF
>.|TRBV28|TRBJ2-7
TGTGCCAGCCGGGACAAGACCTACGAGCAGTACTTC
CASRDKTYEQYF
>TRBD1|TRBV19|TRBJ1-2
TGTGCCAGTAGTTTCCGGGACAGGGCCTATTATGGCTACACCTTC
CASSFRDRAYYGYTF
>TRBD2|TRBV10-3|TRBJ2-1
TGTGCCATCAGCCACTCCCCCGGGACTAGCGGAACTAATGAGCAGTTCTTC
CAISHSPGTSGTNEQFF
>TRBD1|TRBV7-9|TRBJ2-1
TGTGCCAGCAGCCCGACAGGGGGAATATACAATGAGCAGTTCTTC
CASSPTGGIYNEQFF
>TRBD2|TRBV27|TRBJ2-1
TGTGCCAGCAGTACGGGGACTAGCGACTCCAATTGGGATGAGCAGTTCTTC
CASSTGTSDSNWDEQFF
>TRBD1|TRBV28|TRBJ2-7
TGTGCCAGCAGTTTAGACAGGGGATTCAACGAGCAGTACTTC
CASSLDRGFNEQYF
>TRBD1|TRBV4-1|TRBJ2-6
TGCGCCAGCAGCCAAACCAGGACAGGGGCTGGGGCCAACGTCCTGACTTTC
CASSQTRTGAGANVLTF
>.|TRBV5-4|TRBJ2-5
TGTGCCAGCAGGACCCAGGGCCGCCCAGTTATCGGTCCCTACTTC
CASRTQGRPVIGPYF
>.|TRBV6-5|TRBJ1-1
TGTGCCAGCAGTTCCCAGGGCACAAACACTGAAGCTTTCTTT
CASSSQGTNTEAFF
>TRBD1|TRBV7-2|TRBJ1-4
TGTGCCAGCAGCTTAGTCTCAGGGGGCGCGGTAGATGAAAAACTGTTTTTT
CASSLVSGGAVDEKLFF
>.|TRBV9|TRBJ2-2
TGTGCCAGCAGCTCCCGGGGTTCTTCGGGCGGGGAGCTGTTTTTT
CASSSRGSSGGELFF
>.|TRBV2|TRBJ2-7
TGTGCCAGCAGTGACGGGGGGACATCCGGGCCCGAGCAGTACTTC
CASSDGGTSGPEQYF
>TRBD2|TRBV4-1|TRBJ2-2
TGCGCCAGCAGCCAAGTAGCGGGAGGATCTTACACCGGGGAGCTGTTTTTT
CASSQVAGGSYTGELFF
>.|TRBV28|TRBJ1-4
TGTGCCAGCAGTTTGGGGGGGGCAACTAATGAAAAACTGTTTTTT
CASSLGGATNEKLFF
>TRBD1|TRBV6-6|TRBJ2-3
TGTGCCATCGGACAGGGGTCGAGCACAGATACGCAGTATTTT
CAIGQGSSTDTQYF
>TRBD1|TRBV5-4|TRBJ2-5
TGTGCCAGCAGCTCCGGACAGGGTGAGACCCAGTACTTC
CASSSGQGETQYF
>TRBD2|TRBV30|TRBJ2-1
TGTGCCTGGAGTGTCTATCCTAGCGGGAGTCCCTACAATGAGCAGTTCTTC
CAWSVYPSGSPYNEQFF
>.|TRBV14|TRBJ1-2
TGTGCCAGCAGCTATCTCCTGGGGCACGGCTACACCTTC
CASSYLLGHGYTF
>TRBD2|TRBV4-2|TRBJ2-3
TGTGCCAGCAGCCGGGGCGGGAGGGCCGATACAGATACGCAGTATTTT
CASSRGGRADTDTQYF
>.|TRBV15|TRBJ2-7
TGTGCCACCAGCATCCCTAGCTATAGCGAGCAGTACTTC
CATSIPSYSEQYF
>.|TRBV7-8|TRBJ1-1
TGTGCCAGCAGCTTGGCAGGGATGAACACTGAAGCTTTCTTT
CASSLAGMNTEAFF
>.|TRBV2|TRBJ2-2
TGTGCCAGCAGTGAGAGGCGGTGGGCCGGGGAGCTGTTTTTT
CASSERRWAGELFF